This is a list of T cell receptor beta chains from one sample in a study of T cells in Graves' hyperthyroidism and ophthalmopathy. One entry per CDR3 protein results from TCRdb running MiXCR on the multiplex PCR reads. This repertoire shows hundreds of thousands of distinct CDR3 sequences, approximately 14% found once; its top ten account for around 4.1%. The specimen sequenced was blood. The receptors come from a middle-aged woman with Graves' ophthalmopathy. The CDR3 runs from the conserved cysteine through the conserved F or W. A D gene is named only where the DNA matches it firmly. Clone size appears in some rows only: once, few, many, or a class for an expanded clone.

v_call	clone_size	d_call	j_call	cdr3_nt	cdr3_aa
TRBV27	many	.	TRBJ1-2	TGTGCCAGCAGTTTATCGAAGTCCACAGCTAACTATGGCTACACCTTC	CASSLSKSTANYGYTF
TRBV3-1	few	TRBD2	TRBJ2-6	TGTGCCAGCAGCCAGTCGACTAGCGGATCCATTGGGGCCAACGTCCTGACTTTC	CASSQSTSGSIGANVLTF
TRBV12-3/TRBV12-4	many	.	TRBJ2-7	TGTGCCAGCGGACTCGACAACTCCTACGAGCAGTACTTC	CASGLDNSYEQYF
TRBV6-2/TRBV6-3	many	.	TRBJ2-7	TGTGCCAGCACCGGCGTACAATACGAGCAGTACTTC	CASTGVQYEQYF
TRBV28	.	.	TRBJ1-1	TGTGCCAGCAGTTTAACCGGACAAGGTCTCTCGAACACTGAAGCTTTCTTT	CASSLTGQGLSNTEAFF
TRBV11-2	.	.	TRBJ2-2	TGTGCCAGCAGCGTTGGTGATACCATCGAAATGTTGGGCACCGGGGAGCTGTTTTTT	CASSVGDTIEMLGTGELFF
TRBV29-1	many	TRBD2	TRBJ2-5	TGCAGCGTTGGGGGAGCTAGCGGGAGTCTCCAAGAGACCCAGTACTTC	CSVGGASGSLQETQYF
TRBV24-1	many	.	TRBJ2-7	TGTGCCACCAGTGACGCGTCGAGCTCCTACGAGCAGTACTTC	CATSDASSSYEQYF
TRBV7-8	.	TRBD2	TRBJ2-7	TGTGCCAGCAGCTCCTCGACTAGCAGTCCCGGACTCCAGAGCGAGCAGTACTTC	CASSSSTSSPGLQSEQYF
TRBV6-2/TRBV6-3	.	TRBD2	TRBJ2-7	TGTGCCAGCAGTTTCACGGTAGCGGGAACCTACGAGCAGTACTTC	CASSFTVAGTYEQYF
TRBV2	many	.	TRBJ2-7	TGTGCCAGCAGTGAAGAGCGGAGCTCCTACGAGCAGTACTTC	CASSEERSSYEQYF
TRBV28	many	TRBD1	TRBJ1-5	TGTGCCAGCAGTTTAACCCCGGGGACAGGGAACGATCAGCCCCAGCATTTT	CASSLTPGTGNDQPQHF
TRBV6-1	.	TRBD2	TRBJ2-2	TGTGCCAGCAGGAGGACTAGCGGGAGAACCGGGGAGCTGTTTTTT	CASRRTSGRTGELFF
TRBV5-1	many	TRBD2	TRBJ2-7	TGCGCCAGCAGCCCCGGCGGGAGGCCAAGCTCCTACGAGCAGTACTTC	CASSPGGRPSSYEQYF
TRBV29-1	many	.	TRBJ1-1	TGCAGCGCATTCACCGACACTGAAGCTTTCTTT	CSAFTDTEAFF
TRBV27	.	TRBD1	TRBJ2-2	TGTGCCAGCAGCCATGGGACAGGGGGCTCGCCCGGGGAGCTGTTTTTT	CASSHGTGGSPGELFF
TRBV12-3/TRBV12-4	many	.	TRBJ2-5	TGTGCCAGCAGCTACGCCCTCGGGGGGCCGCAAGAGACCCAGTACTTC	CASSYALGGPQETQYF
TRBV6-9	many	TRBD2	TRBJ2-2	TGTGCCAACATTTGCCCCGGACTAGCGGGAGCACCCGGGGAGCTGTTTTTT	CANICPGLAGAPGELFF
TRBV3-1	many	TRBD2	TRBJ2-5	TGTGCCAGCAGCCCGCGACTAGCGTCCCCAGAGACCCAGTACTTC	CASSPRLASPETQYF
TRBV27	.	.	TRBJ1-6	TGTGCCAGCAGTTTATTCGCGGGATTGCCTAATTCACCCCTCCACTTT	CASSLFAGLPNSPLHF
TRBV6-5	many	.	TRBJ2-7	TGTGCCAGCAGTTACTCCGGGACTAATGTAGGGGGTTACGAGCAGTACTTC	CASSYSGTNVGGYEQYF
TRBV6-2/TRBV6-3	many	.	TRBJ1-2	TGTGCCAGCAGTTACGTCCCCGGCAGGGCGAACTATGGCTACACCTTC	CASSYVPGRANYGYTF
TRBV24-1	few	.	TRBJ2-2	TGTGCCACCAGTGATCCCCTGCGGGATGCGAACACCGGGGAGCTGTTTTTT	CATSDPLRDANTGELFF
TRBV30	many	.	TRBJ2-2	TGTGCCTGGAGTCGCATCGACGGGGAGCTGTTTTTT	CAWSRIDGELFF
TRBV28	.	TRBD1	TRBJ2-5	TGTGCCAGCAGTTTCACGGGACAGGCGTCAGGGGAGACCCAGTACTTC	CASSFTGQASGETQYF
TRBV12-3/TRBV12-4	once	.	TRBJ2-7	TGTGCCAGCAGCTCTTATAGGGGGAGGGGCGTCTACGAGCAGTACTTC	CASSSYRGRGVYEQYF
TRBV15	many	.	TRBJ1-5	TGTGCCACCAGCAGAGGCAAAGGGGGCAATCAGCCCCAGCATTTT	CATSRGKGGNQPQHF
TRBV29-1	many	.	TRBJ1-1	TGCAGCGCCAAAGACAGTGAAGCTTTCTTT	CSAKDSEAFF
TRBV7-8	.	TRBD1	TRBJ1-6	TGTGCCAGCAGCTTAACCGGGACAGGGACGGATTCACCCCTCCACTTT	CASSLTGTGTDSPLHF
TRBV12-3/TRBV12-4	many	.	TRBJ2-7	TGTGCCAGCAGCTTAAGGTCGGGTGGAGTCGACGAGCAGTACTTC	CASSLRSGGVDEQYF
TRBV6-1	many	TRBD2	TRBJ2-7	TGTGCCAGCAGTCCGGACGACGCCGGGGGGGACGAGCAGTACTTC	CASSPDDAGGDEQYF
TRBV7-9	.	TRBD1	TRBJ1-1	TGTGCCAGCAGCTTAGGGACAGGGGTGAACACTGAAGCTTTCTTT	CASSLGTGVNTEAFF
TRBV6-1	many	.	TRBJ2-5	TGTGCCAGCAGTGAGCGAGGCCTCCAAGAGACCCAGTACTTC	CASSERGLQETQYF
TRBV6-1	many	.	TRBJ1-1	TGTGCCAGCAGTGAGTCCAGCAACACTGAAGCTTTCTTT	CASSESSNTEAFF
TRBV11-2	many	TRBD2	TRBJ2-7	TGTGCCAGCAGCCCCTGGGCAGCGGGAGTCGCCTACGAGCAGTACTTC	CASSPWAAGVAYEQYF
TRBV5-1	few	TRBD2	TRBJ2-5	TGCGCCAGCAGCTTGTCGGGACTAGCGACTTTGGAGACCCAGTACTTC	CASSLSGLATLETQYF
TRBV28	many	.	TRBJ1-2	TGTGCCAGCAGTTTGATTCGGCTGGGCCGGGATGGCTACACCTTC	CASSLIRLGRDGYTF
TRBV6-5	many	.	TRBJ1-3	TGTGCCAGCAGTTACGGGGTTCAAGATGGAAACACCATATATTTT	CASSYGVQDGNTIYF
TRBV19	many	.	TRBJ1-5	TGTGCCAGTAGTCCCCAGGTTAGCAATCAGCCCCAGCATTTT	CASSPQVSNQPQHF
TRBV4-1	.	.	TRBJ2-7	TGCGCCAGCAGCCTCACGGGTGTCGGTGGGCGGTACTTC	CASSLTGVGGRYF
TRBV4-3	.	TRBD2	TRBJ2-5	TGCGCCAGCAGCCAAGATAGGCTAGCGGGAGGGGCCTCCCAAGAGACCCAGTACTTC	CASSQDRLAGGASQETQYF
TRBV3-1	.	.	TRBJ2-7	TGTGCCAGCAGCCAGTTCACAGAGGCCTACGAGCAGTACTTC	CASSQFTEAYEQYF
TRBV6-5	.	.	TRBJ2-7	TGTGCCAGCAGTTACTCTCCCATAACGGTATGGTACTTC	CASSYSPITVWYF
TRBV13	few	TRBD2	TRBJ2-7	TGTGCCAGCAGCTCCTCTAGCGGGGGCAGCGGTTACGAGCAGTACTTC	CASSSSSGGSGYEQYF
TRBV6-2/TRBV6-3	many	.	TRBJ1-5	TGTGCCAGCAGTTACTCAGAGGGAAATCAGCCCCAGCATTTT	CASSYSEGNQPQHF
TRBV10-3	few	TRBD1	TRBJ2-7	TGTGCCATCAGCTTAGGGACAGGGGGCATCGACGAGCAGTACTTC	CAISLGTGGIDEQYF
TRBV28	many	.	TRBJ2-7	TGTGGGGTTTGCGGGACCCCCTCCTACGAGCAGTACTTC	CGVCGTPSYEQYF